Shown below are 18 T cell receptor beta chains from a single sample sequenced in a study of shared clonotypes between healthy human individuals. Generated by immunoSEQ multiplex PCR, the TCRdb table keeps only in-frame clones and is missing some. The sample records over 95,000 clones, about 45% being singletons. The sequenced sample consisted of PBMCs. All receptors derive from a woman aged 35 to 49 in good health. Some clones in this sample may be carry-over from other donors' samples.

The chain has TRBV9 and TRBJ2-1; D remains unclear. The CDR3 is 12 residues long. V was trimmed by 3 bases and J by 10 bases, leaving 11 bases between them. Looked up from germline, CDR1 is SGDLS and CDR2 is YYNGEE. As DNA, the CDR3 is TGTGCCAGCAGCGGCGGCGCCCAAGAGCAGTTCTTC. Its translation: CASSGGAQEQFF. Based on the CDR3 plus reference TRBV9 and TRBJ2-1, the full variable domain is DSGVTQTPKHLITATGQRVTLRCSPRSGDLSVYWYQQSLDQGLQFLIQYYNGEERAKGNILERFSAQQFPDLHSELNLSSLELGDSALYFCASSGGAQEQFFGPGTRLTVL.

V gene TRBV20-1 combines with J gene TRBJ2-1, with D unclear. The CDR3 spans 11 residues. The germline V gene has CDR1 DFQATT and CDR2 SNEGSKA (reference sequence). V lost 3 bases, J lost 9 bases, and 9 bases lay in between. CDR3 bases: TGCAGTGCTAGCAAAGGGCCTGAGCAGTTCTTC. Encoded protein: CSASKGPEQFF.

The V gene is TRBV7-9, the J gene TRBJ1-1; D is unclear. Germline V gene data show CDR1 as SEHNR and CDR2 as FQNEAQ (reference sequence). With 0 bases removed from V and 1 base from J, the gap between germline ends came to 6 bases. The CDR3 is 14 residues long. CDR3 in DNA: TGTGCCAGCAGCTTAGCCGCTTGGAACACTGAAGCTTTCTTT. It is translated as CASSLAAWNTEAFF.

This clone has ten or more counts. Within the sample, other DNA sequences also encode this same CDR3. This chain joins TRBV7-9 and TRBJ2-7; the D gene could be TRBD1 or TRBD2 (5 bases each). In germline, CDR1 is SEHNR, CDR2 FQNEAQ (reference sequence). CDR3 length: 15 residues. Trimming stripped 5 bases from V and 7 bases from J, with 21 bases between. In nucleotides, the CDR3 is TGTGCCAGCAGCCACACCTTGTCCGGGGCAAGGGAGCAGTACTTC. Its translation is CASSHTLSGAREQYF.

The table lists this clone with many counts. The chain is built from TRBV28 and TRBJ1-5; D is unresolved. The V gene lost 8 bases and the J gene lost 4 bases, with 9 bases spanning the gap. The germline V gene encodes CDR1 MDHEN and CDR2 SYDVKM. CDR3 length: 12 residues. CDR3 residues: CASSGWNQPQHF. The CDR3 DNA follows: TGTGCCAGCTCGGGGTGGAATCAGCCCCAGCATTTT.

The rearrangement links TRBV11-2 to TRBJ1-5; the D gene is possibly TRBD1 (5 bases). The germline V and J ends were trimmed by 5 bases and 1 base, with 12 bases remaining between them. CDR1 and CDR2 (germline): SGHAT, FQNNGV. This CDR3 region has 15 residues. The CDR3 DNA reads as TGTGCCAGCAGCCCCGGGGGGGGGAGCAATCAGCCCCAGCATTTT. Protein sequence: CASSPGGGSNQPQHF.

This clone was counted only a few times. The chain uses TRBV29-1 and TRBJ2-7; D is unresolved. V was cut by 6 bases and J by 3 bases, with 15 bases left in between. There are 13 residues in the CDR3. CDR1 and CDR2 (germline): SQVTM, ANQGSEA. The chain's CDR3 is CSVRTDNLYEQYF. CDR3 bases: TGCAGCGTGCGGACGGATAACCTCTACGAGCAGTACTTC.

This clone has just one count. A far larger clone is only one base removed, so a read error is likely. This sequence joins TRBV5-6 and TRBJ1-3; no firm D call. Germline V gives CDR1 SGHDT, CDR2 YYEEEE. This CDR3 has 16 amino acids. V lost 4 bases, J lost 1 base, and 15 bases lay in between. CDR3 nucleotide sequence: TGTGCCAGCAGCCTAGGAGCAGGAGTATCTGGAAACACCATATATTTT. This gives the protein CASSLGAGVSGNTIYF.

The chain employs TRBV2 and TRBJ2-7; TRBD2 matches at 16 bases. The CDR3 has 14 residues. Germline V gene data show CDR1 as SNHLY and CDR2 as FYNNEI. J was trimmed by 9 bases and V by 3 bases; bases with no gene match: 2. The CDR3 bases are TGTGCCAGCAGTGAGGGACTAGCGGGAGGGGTGCAGTACTTC. Amino acids: CASSEGLAGGVQYF.

The chain carries TRBV9 and TRBJ2-1; D not resolved. CDR1 and CDR2 (germline): SGDLS, YYNGEE. The CDR3 is 13 amino acids. Trimming stripped 0 bases from V and 2 bases from J, with 3 bases between. The CDR3 sequence: CASSVATYNEQFF. CDR3 DNA: TGTGCCAGCAGCGTAGCTACCTACAATGAGCAGTTCTTC.

This clone was recorded at least ten times. The CDR3 spells CASSPGQAADTQYF. The CDR3 nucleotides read TGTGCCAGCAGCCCAGGTCAAGCAGCAGATACGCAGTATTTT. The rearrangement uses TRBV9 and TRBJ2-3, with D unresolved. Trimming cost V 4 bases and J 4 bases, with 13 bases left between them. The CDR3 has 14 residues. The germline CDR1 and CDR2 sequences are SGDLS and YYNGEE.

About this clone: Likely a read error: the CDR3 ends without its conserved phenylalanine or tryptophan. CDR3 sequence reads: CASSLRTGDGEQYL. The CDR3 DNA is TGTGCCAGCAGCCTCAGGACAGGGGACGGCGAACAGTACCTC. The chain uses TRBV11-2 and TRBJ2-7, with TRBD1 matching over 9 bases. Germline CDR1 reads SGHAT; CDR2 reads FQNNGV. The CDR3 spans 14 residues. V trimming: 5 bases; J trimming: 10 bases; junction bases outside the gene matches: 12.

This chain uses TRBV6-1 with TRBJ2-7; D is unclear. V lost 6 bases and J 4 bases, leaving 10 bases between the germline ends. Germline lookup yields CDR1 MNHNS and CDR2 SASEGT. CDR3 length: 12 amino acids. This CDR3 reads CASRDAGYEQYF. CDR3 in DNA: TGTGCCAGCAGGGATGCAGGTTACGAGCAGTACTTC.

This clone came up once. The chain carries TRBV14 and TRBJ2-7; TRBD1 aligns across 7 bases. The DNA end lines up better with TRBJ2-5; the J call may be wrong. This CDR3 has 13 residues. Germline CDR1 reads SGHDN; CDR2 reads FVKESK. Written as DNA, the CDR3 is TGTGCCAGCAGCCAAGAGCAGGGGGTGACCCAGTACTTC. Translating gives CASSQEQGVTQYF.

This clone occurred a few times. The chain combines TRBV7-5 with TRBJ1-1; TRBD1 is the table's D call, not checked against the DNA. TRBV7-5 is an annotated pseudogene. This CDR3 contains 16 residues. This chain's CDR3 is CARSHIPQELNTEAFF. As DNA, the CDR3 is TGTGCCAGAAGCCATATACCACAGGAACTGAACACTGAAGCTTTCTTT.

With regard to this clone: No DNA is shown, since the ends of the CDR3 on it are uncertain; the CDR3 is the one TCRdb lists. The chain carries TRBV5-4 and TRBJ1-5; TRBD1, as called in the table, went unchecked against the DNA. The CDR3 length equals 13 residues, ends included. The germline CDR1 and CDR2 sequences are SGHNT and YYREEE (reference sequence). CDR3 amino acids: CASSLAGESPSIF.

This chain connects TRBV27 to TRBJ2-7, with 8 bases matching TRBD1. Germline CDR1 reads MNHEY; CDR2 reads SMNVEV (reference sequence). The length of the CDR3 is 14 residues. The ends lost 6 bases at V and 5 bases at J; junction bases unmatched: 9. CDR3 coding DNA: TGTGCCAGCAGACCAGGGGGCTCGGGAAACGAGCAGTACTTC. Protein sequence: CASRPGGSGNEQYF.

This clone has a single count. The V call is TRBV9, the J call TRBJ2-7; D remains unclear. The CDR3 has 13 residues. CDR1 SGDLS and CDR2 YYNGEE come from the germline V gene. V lost 7 bases, J lost 2 bases, and 13 bases lay in between. CDR3 bases: TGTGCCAGCGGCGGCTGGTATCCCTACGAGCAGTACTTC. As protein: CASGGWYPYEQYF.